This is a list of T cell receptor beta chains from one sample in a study of T cells in Graves' hyperthyroidism and ophthalmopathy. TCRdb fed the multiplex PCR reads into MiXCR, producing one record per CDR3 protein. The table records more than 500,000 distinct CDR3 sequences, 14% of them present only once. Material for sequencing was blood. These TCRs come from a woman aged 40 to 55 with Graves' hyperthyroidism. The conserved cysteine and the conserved F or W are not part of the CDR3 here. A D gene is named only where the DNA matches it firmly.

d_gene: TRBD2; v_gene: TRBV20-1; CDR3aa: SARDLAGLQETQY
d_gene: TRBD2; v_gene: TRBV20-1; CDR3aa: SAKETGLAETQY
d_gene: NA; v_gene: TRBV3-1; CDR3aa: ASSAAQGFVLH
d_gene: NA; v_gene: TRBV12-3/TRBV12-4; CDR3aa: ASSSLSGTDTQY
d_gene: NA; v_gene: TRBV28; CDR3aa: ASSLSGTAGRSGNTIY
d_gene: TRBD1; v_gene: TRBV28; CDR3aa: ASTLRTGDQF
d_gene: TRBD1; v_gene: TRBV20-1; CDR3aa: SARGTGGSNEKLF
d_gene: TRBD2; v_gene: TRBV20-1; CDR3aa: SARVAGGRNEQF
d_gene: TRBD2; v_gene: TRBV2; CDR3aa: ASSPQLAGVYNEQF
d_gene: NA; v_gene: TRBV3-1; CDR3aa: AGSQASMTKRSDYGYT
d_gene: NA; v_gene: TRBV28; CDR3aa: ASTEDTYEQY
d_gene: NA; v_gene: TRBV28; CDR3aa: ASSFIGMGQGTMNTEAF
d_gene: NA; v_gene: TRBV28; CDR3aa: ASRTPHEGRGWAGELF
d_gene: NA; v_gene: TRBV15; CDR3aa: ATSSQDFRAGQF
d_gene: TRBD2; v_gene: TRBV5-4; CDR3aa: ASSRDYNTGELF
d_gene: NA; v_gene: TRBV24-1; CDR3aa: ATGTVTDTQY
d_gene: TRBD1; v_gene: TRBV7-2; CDR3aa: ASRSGTGPYNEQF
d_gene: NA; v_gene: TRBV2; CDR3aa: ASSEAGPGGTLGPQH
d_gene: NA; v_gene: TRBV28; CDR3aa: ASRGTDTQY
d_gene: TRBD1; v_gene: TRBV20-1; CDR3aa: SATLGQGGNAANEKLF
d_gene: NA; v_gene: TRBV3-1; CDR3aa: ASSRLRGTPGHEQY
d_gene: NA; v_gene: TRBV4-1; CDR3aa: ASSQDLNSSGNTIY
d_gene: NA; v_gene: TRBV9; CDR3aa: ASSPRPENYEQY
d_gene: NA; v_gene: TRBV5-1; CDR3aa: ASSLWDSTDTQY
d_gene: NA; v_gene: TRBV5-1; CDR3aa: ASSLKGGNEKLF
d_gene: NA; v_gene: TRBV14; CDR3aa: ASSQDLSRNTEAF
d_gene: NA; v_gene: TRBV9; CDR3aa: ASSARGAGELF
d_gene: NA; v_gene: TRBV20-1; CDR3aa: SARARGRETQY
d_gene: NA; v_gene: TRBV12-3/TRBV12-4; CDR3aa: ASSLLEKAF
d_gene: NA; v_gene: TRBV3-1; CDR3aa: ASSPRPGTAQAEQF
d_gene: TRBD1; v_gene: TRBV2; CDR3aa: ASRGGWDREETQY
d_gene: NA; v_gene: TRBV18; CDR3aa: ASSPQGRSYEQY
d_gene: TRBD1; v_gene: TRBV5-5; CDR3aa: ASSNGTGIGQPQH
d_gene: TRBD2; v_gene: TRBV11-3; CDR3aa: ASSLPLAGNNEQF
d_gene: TRBD1; v_gene: TRBV2; CDR3aa: ASSEAGQGTTRGTEAF
d_gene: NA; v_gene: TRBV28; CDR3aa: ASSQFTEAF
d_gene: TRBD2; v_gene: TRBV28; CDR3aa: ASSSGLAVAKNIQY
d_gene: NA; v_gene: TRBV19; CDR3aa: ASSPTVSSYEQY
d_gene: NA; v_gene: TRBV2; CDR3aa: ASTRTPAYEQY
d_gene: TRBD1; v_gene: TRBV18; CDR3aa: ASSGTGGQPQH
d_gene: TRBD2; v_gene: TRBV19; CDR3aa: ASTPGTSGAEKQF
d_gene: TRBD2; v_gene: TRBV2; CDR3aa: ASSELAANEQF
d_gene: NA; v_gene: TRBV4-1; CDR3aa: ASSHGGGNPDTQY
d_gene: NA; v_gene: TRBV28; CDR3aa: ASSPLNQATQY
d_gene: TRBD1; v_gene: TRBV19; CDR3aa: ASRGQGIIYNEQF
d_gene: TRBD2; v_gene: TRBV5-1; CDR3aa: ASSLAGVAGAEQY
d_gene: NA; v_gene: TRBV19; CDR3aa: ASSLQRTGSNEQF
d_gene: NA; v_gene: TRBV6-2/TRBV6-3; CDR3aa: ASSNSPVFRGTEAF